What follows describes a single T cell receptor beta chain. The target antigen is unknown. Repertoires were generated with immunoSEQ multiplex PCR, while TCRdb's copy carries only in-frame clones and drops some. The sample consists of 65,000 to 95,000 clones, 70% to 85% of them appearing once. Looked up from germline, CDR1 is SNHLY and CDR2 is FYNNEI. The CDR3 covers 11 residues. Trimming removed 5 bases at V and 10 bases at J, with 8 bases between. This entry is derived from a study of neoadjuvant anti-PD-1 for oral cavity cancer. The wider study: Patients without progression received a fourth nivolumab dose around day 43, then surgical resection on days 50-56. Study outcomes and limitations: After neoadjuvant nivolumab, PBMC T cell clonality was significantly higher in non-responders than responders.

The chain has TRBV2 and TRBJ2-2; D is possibly TRBD2 (6 bases). Sample: PBMCs, taken before nivolumab (anti-PD-1) treatment. This sequence originates from a person between 40 and 85 years old with oral cavity squamous cell carcinoma. CDR3 loop: CASSWTTELFF. The CDR3 bases are TGTGCCAGCAGTTGGACTACGGAGCTGTTTTTT.